One and the same sample provided the 8 T cell receptor beta chains below, sequenced in a study of T cell responses to AZD1222 COVID-19 vaccine. Sequenced by immunoSEQ multiplex PCR; TCRdb stores in-frame clones only, minus some. The sample shows 95,000 or so clones, roughly nine tenths of them seen only once. The sample here was peripheral blood, taken 28 days after the second AZD1222 dose. The receptor set was obtained from an adult who received the AZD1222 COVID-19 vaccine.

This clone was seen just once. The chain joins TRBV28 to TRBJ1-2; D remains ambiguous. CDR3 length: 11 residues. With 3 bases removed from V and 7 bases from J, the gap between germline ends came to 6 bases. Germline V gives CDR1 MDHEN, CDR2 SYDVKM. The CDR3 region is CASSFKGGYTF. CDR3 sequence (DNA): TGTGCCAGCAGTTTCAAGGGTGGCTACACCTTC.

This rearrangement joins TRBV6-2 or TRBV6-3 to TRBJ2-2; the D gene is possibly TRBD1 (6 bases). The CDR3 length is 16 residues. The germline gives CDR1 MNHEY, CDR2 SVGEGT. V lost 4 bases and J 5 bases, leaving 17 bases between the germline ends. The CDR3 region has the DNA TGTGCCAGCAGTTCACAGGGACGTCCGGGGACCGGGGAGCTGTTTTTT. It yields the protein CASSSQGRPGTGELFF.

The chain uses TRBV28 and TRBJ1-2, with D possibly being TRBD1 (5 bases). CDR3 length: 12 amino acids. The V end was cut by 5 bases, the J end by 5 bases, with 9 bases between. The germline CDR1 and CDR2 sequences are MDHEN and SYDVKM. The CDR3 loop reads CASSGGGYGYTF. DNA for the CDR3: TGTGCCAGCAGTGGGGGAGGATATGGCTACACCTTC.

V gene TRBV5-1 combines with J gene TRBJ1-1; D is undetermined. Between the trimmed V and J ends, which lost 0 bases and 7 bases, there was a span of 10 bases. The CDR3 is 13 amino acids. CDR1 and CDR2 from the germline V gene are SGHRS and YFSETQ. CDR3 region: CASSLGRAGEAFF. CDR3 nucleotides: TGCGCCAGCAGCTTGGGTCGCGCGGGTGAAGCTTTCTTT.

The V gene is TRBV7-8, the J gene TRBJ2-3; TRBD2 matches 11 bases. Germline-derived CDR1 and CDR2 are SGHVS and FQNEAQ. Trimming removed 3 bases from V and 3 bases from J; junction bases left unmatched: 2. This CDR3 spans 15 amino acids. The CDR3 region is CASSFLAGGTDTQYF. CDR3 bases: TGTGCCAGCAGCTTTCTAGCGGGGGGTACAGATACGCAGTATTTT.

V is TRBV5-1 and J is TRBJ2-5, with D unclear. The length of the CDR3 is 16 residues. V shed 0 bases and J shed 2 bases, with 14 bases lying between them. The V gene's germline CDR1 is SGHRS and CDR2 YFSETQ. The CDR3 DNA follows: TGCGCCAGCAGCTTGGCCCCCTGGACGCCGCAAGAGACCCAGTACTTC. It yields the protein CASSLAPWTPQETQYF.

This clone was recorded only once. The chain recombines TRBV6-1 with TRBJ2-1; 7 bases are a match to TRBD1. The V gene's germline CDR1 is MNHNS and CDR2 SASEGT. V was pared by 1 base and J by 9 bases, with 3 bases of the junction left unmatched. CDR3 length: 13 amino acids. CDR3 region: CASSEVQGSEQFF. Written as DNA, the CDR3 is TGTGCCAGCAGTGAAGTACAGGGGAGTGAGCAGTTCTTC.

This rearrangement joins TRBV18 to TRBJ1-2, with D possibly matching TRBD1 (5 bases). Germline V gives CDR1 KGHSH, CDR2 LQKENI. This CDR3 has 14 residues. V dropped 3 bases and J dropped 4 bases, with 12 bases sitting between them. CDR3 loop: CASSPGGGFYGYTF. The CDR3 region has the DNA TGTGCCAGCTCACCTGGTGGGGGATTCTATGGCTACACCTTC. Supplemented by reference TRBV18 and TRBJ1-2, the full variable domain reads NAGVMQNPRHLVRRRGQEARLRCSPMKGHSHVYWYRQLPEEGLKFMVYLQKENIIDESGMPKERFSAEFPKEGPSILRIQQVVRGDSAAYFCASSPGGGFYGYTFGSGTRLTVV.